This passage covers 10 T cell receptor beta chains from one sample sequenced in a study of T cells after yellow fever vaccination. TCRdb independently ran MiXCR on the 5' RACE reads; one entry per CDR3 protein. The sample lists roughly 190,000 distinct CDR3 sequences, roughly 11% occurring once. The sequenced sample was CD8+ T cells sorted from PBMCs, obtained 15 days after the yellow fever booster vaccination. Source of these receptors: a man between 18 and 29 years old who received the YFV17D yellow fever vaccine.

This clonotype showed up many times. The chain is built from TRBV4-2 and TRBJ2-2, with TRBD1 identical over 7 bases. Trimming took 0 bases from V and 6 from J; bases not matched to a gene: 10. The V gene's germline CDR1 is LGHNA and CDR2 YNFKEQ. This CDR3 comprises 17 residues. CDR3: CASSQEGEGGASGELFF. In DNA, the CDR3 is TGTGCCAGCAGCCAAGAGGGGGAAGGGGGCGCGTCCGGGGAGCTGTTTTTT.

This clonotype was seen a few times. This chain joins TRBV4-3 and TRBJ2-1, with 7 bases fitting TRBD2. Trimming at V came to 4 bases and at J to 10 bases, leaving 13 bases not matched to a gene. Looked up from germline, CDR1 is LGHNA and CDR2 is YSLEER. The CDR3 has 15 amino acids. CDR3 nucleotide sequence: TGCGCCAGCAGCCCCTCGGAGACCGGGGGAGGGGAGCAGTTCTTC. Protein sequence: CASSPSETGGGEQFF.

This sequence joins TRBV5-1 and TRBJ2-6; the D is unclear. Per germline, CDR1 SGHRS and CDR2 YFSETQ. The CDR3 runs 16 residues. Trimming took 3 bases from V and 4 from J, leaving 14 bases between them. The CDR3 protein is CASSWTTDLGANVLTF. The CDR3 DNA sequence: TGCGCCAGCAGCTGGACGACGGACCTAGGGGCCAACGTCCTGACTTTC.

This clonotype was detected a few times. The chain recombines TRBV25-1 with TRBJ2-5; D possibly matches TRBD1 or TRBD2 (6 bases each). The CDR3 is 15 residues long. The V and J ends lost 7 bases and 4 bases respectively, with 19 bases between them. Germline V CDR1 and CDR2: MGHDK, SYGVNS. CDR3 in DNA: TGTGCCAGCACGGCCGGGGGCAGTCTAAGAGAGACCCAGTACTTC. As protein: CASTAGGSLRETQYF.

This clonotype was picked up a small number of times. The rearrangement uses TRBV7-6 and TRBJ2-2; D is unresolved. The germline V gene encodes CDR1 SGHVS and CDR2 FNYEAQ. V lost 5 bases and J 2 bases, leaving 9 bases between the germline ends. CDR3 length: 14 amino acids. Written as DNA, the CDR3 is TGTGCCAGCAGCGTGAAAGATAACACCGGGGAGCTGTTTTTT. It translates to CASSVKDNTGELFF.

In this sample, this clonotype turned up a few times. Here the CDR3 reads CSALTGGYGYTF. CDR3 DNA sequence: TGCAGCGCATTGACAGGGGGCTATGGCTACACCTTC. The J gene is TRBJ1-2, the V gene TRBV29-1; 9 bases fit TRBD1. CDR1 is SQVTM, CDR2 ANQGSEA, per germline. The CDR3 runs 12 residues. Losses at the gene ends were 7 bases for V and 4 bases for J; bases not matched to a gene: 4.

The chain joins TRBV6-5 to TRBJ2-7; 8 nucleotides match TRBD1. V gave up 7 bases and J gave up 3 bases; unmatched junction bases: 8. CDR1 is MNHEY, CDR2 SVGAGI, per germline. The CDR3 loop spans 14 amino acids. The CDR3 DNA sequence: TGTGCCAGCACCCGGACAGGGCGGATCTACGAGCAGTACTTC. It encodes CASTRTGRIYEQYF.

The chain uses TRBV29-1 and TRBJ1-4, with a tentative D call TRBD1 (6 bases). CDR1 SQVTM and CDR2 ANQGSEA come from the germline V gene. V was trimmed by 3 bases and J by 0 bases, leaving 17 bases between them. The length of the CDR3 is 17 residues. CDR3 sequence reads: CSVDGSAGAATNEKLFF. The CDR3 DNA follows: TGCAGCGTTGACGGCAGCGCAGGGGCAGCAACTAATGAAAAACTGTTTTTT.

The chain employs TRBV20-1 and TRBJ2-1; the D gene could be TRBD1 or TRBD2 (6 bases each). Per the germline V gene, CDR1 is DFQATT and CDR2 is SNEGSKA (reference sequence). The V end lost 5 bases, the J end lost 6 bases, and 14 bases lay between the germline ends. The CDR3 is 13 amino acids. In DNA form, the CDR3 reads TGCAGTGCTGGGGACTCCAGGGGCAATGAGCAGTTCTTC. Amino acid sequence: CSAGDSRGNEQFF.

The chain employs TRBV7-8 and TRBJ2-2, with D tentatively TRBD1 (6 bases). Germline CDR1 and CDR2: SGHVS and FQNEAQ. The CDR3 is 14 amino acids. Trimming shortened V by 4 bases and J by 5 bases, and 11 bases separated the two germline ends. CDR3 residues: CASSSYRETGELFF. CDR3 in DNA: TGTGCCAGCAGCTCCTACAGGGAAACCGGGGAGCTGTTTTTT. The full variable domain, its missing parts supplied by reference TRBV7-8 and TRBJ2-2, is GAGVSQSPRYKVAKRGQDVALRCDPISGHVSLFWYQQALGQGPEFLTYFQNEAQLDKSGLPSDRFFAERPEGSVSTLKIQRTQQEDSAVYLCASSSYRETGELFFGEGSRLTVL.